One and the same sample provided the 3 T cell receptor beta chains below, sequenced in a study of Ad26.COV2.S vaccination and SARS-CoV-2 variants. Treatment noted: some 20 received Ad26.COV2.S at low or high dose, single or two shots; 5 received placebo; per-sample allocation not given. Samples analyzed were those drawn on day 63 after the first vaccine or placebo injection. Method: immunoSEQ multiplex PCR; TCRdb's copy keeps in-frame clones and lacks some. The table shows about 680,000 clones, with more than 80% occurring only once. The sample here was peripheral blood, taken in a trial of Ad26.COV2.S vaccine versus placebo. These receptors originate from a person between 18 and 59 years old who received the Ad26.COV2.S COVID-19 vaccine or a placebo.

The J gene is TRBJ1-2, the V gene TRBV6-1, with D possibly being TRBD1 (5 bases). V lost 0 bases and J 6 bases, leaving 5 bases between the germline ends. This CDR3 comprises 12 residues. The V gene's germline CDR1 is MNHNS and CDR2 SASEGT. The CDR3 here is CASSEAGHGYTF. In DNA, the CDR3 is TGTGCCAGCAGTGAAGCGGGACATGGCTACACCTTC.

The CDR3, as DNA: TGTGCCAGTAGTTCCCAGGGGGCGCTTCCCCCGGCTTATGGCTACACCTTC. As protein: CASSSQGALPPAYGYTF. The chain couples TRBV19 to TRBJ1-2; 8 positions match TRBD1. Germline trimming cut 5 bases from V and 5 bases from J; bases unmatched to any gene: 16. Germline V lookup: CDR1 LNHDA, CDR2 SQIVND (reference sequence). The CDR3 covers 17 residues. Combining the CDR3 with reference TRBV19 and TRBJ1-2 gives the whole variable domain DGGITQSPKYLFRKEGQNVTLSCEQNLNHDAMYWYRQDPGQGLRLIYYSQIVNDFQKGDIAEGYSVSREKKESFPLTVTSAQKNPTAFYLCASSSQGALPPAYGYTFGSGTRLTVV.

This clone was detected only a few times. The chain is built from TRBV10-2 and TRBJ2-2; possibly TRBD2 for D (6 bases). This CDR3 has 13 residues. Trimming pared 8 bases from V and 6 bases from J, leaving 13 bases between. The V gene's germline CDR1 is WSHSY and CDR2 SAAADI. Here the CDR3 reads CASRMGEAGELFF. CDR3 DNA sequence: TGCGCCAGCCGGATGGGGGAGGCCGGGGAGCTGTTTTTT.